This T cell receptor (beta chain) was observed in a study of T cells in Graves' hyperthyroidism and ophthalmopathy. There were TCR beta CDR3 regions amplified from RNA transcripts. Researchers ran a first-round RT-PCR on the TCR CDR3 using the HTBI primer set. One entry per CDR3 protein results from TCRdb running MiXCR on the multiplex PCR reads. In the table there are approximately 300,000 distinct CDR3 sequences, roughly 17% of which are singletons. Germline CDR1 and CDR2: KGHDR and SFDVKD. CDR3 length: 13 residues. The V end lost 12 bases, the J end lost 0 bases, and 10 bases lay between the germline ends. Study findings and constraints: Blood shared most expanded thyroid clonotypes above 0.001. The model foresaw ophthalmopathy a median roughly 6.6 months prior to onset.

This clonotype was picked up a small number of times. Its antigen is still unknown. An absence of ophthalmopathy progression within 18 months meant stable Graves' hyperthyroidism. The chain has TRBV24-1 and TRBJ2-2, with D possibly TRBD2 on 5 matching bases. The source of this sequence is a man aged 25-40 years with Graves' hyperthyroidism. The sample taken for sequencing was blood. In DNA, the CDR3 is TGTGCCCCCAAGGAGGCGAACACCGGGGAGCTGTTTTTT. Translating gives CAPKEANTGELFF.